Presented here are 24 T cell receptor beta chains from one specimen sequenced in a study of shared clonotypes between healthy human individuals. Produced via immunoSEQ multiplex PCR; TCRdb's table is partial and in-frame only. The sample yields fewer than 350,000 clones, 87% seen once. Sequencing was performed on memory CD8+ T cells sorted from blood. Subset reported: CD45RO+ cells pooled with CCR7-negative TemRA cells. The receptor set was obtained from a man aged 18 to 30 in good health.

The V and J genes are TRBV28 and TRBJ1-2; D not certain. The V end lost 5 bases, the J end lost 3 bases, and 22 bases lay between the germline ends. The CDR3 totals 17 residues. Germline-derived CDR1 and CDR2 are MDHEN and SYDVKM. In nucleotides, the CDR3 is TGTGCCAGCAGTACCCCCCGGTGGCCTCCTCGGGACTATGGCTACACCTTC. It yields the protein CASSTPRWPPRDYGYTF.

The rearrangement uses TRBV11-2 and TRBJ2-7; TRBD1 aligns across 8 bases. The CDR3 consists of 15 residues. Trimming removed 2 bases from V and 9 bases from J; junction bases left unmatched: 12. The germline V gene has CDR1 SGHAT and CDR2 FQNNGV. The CDR3 coding sequence is TGTGCCAGCAGCTTAACCCGGACAGGGCGATGGGGGCAGTACTTC. Its protein product is CASSLTRTGRWGQYF.

The J gene is TRBJ1-2, the V gene TRBV4-1; weak D call: TRBD1 (5 bases). Trimming cost V 3 bases and J 8 bases, with 19 bases left between them. Per germline, CDR1 MGHRA and CDR2 YSYEKL. The CDR3 loop spans 15 amino acids. This CDR3 is CASSHIFGAPGGYTF. CDR3 DNA sequence: TGCGCCAGCAGCCACATATTTGGGGCCCCCGGCGGCTACACCTTC.

The genes are TRBV5-1 and TRBJ2-7; 8 bases fit TRBD1. The CDR3 is made up of 14 amino acids. Germline V gene lookup returns CDR1 SGHRS and CDR2 YFSETQ. V was clipped by 0 bases and J by 3 bases; unmatched bases: 2. DNA of the CDR3: TGCGCCAGCAGCTTGGCAGGGGGCATCTACGAGCAGTACTTC. Residues: CASSLAGGIYEQYF.

The chain has TRBV4-3 and TRBJ1-1; no definite D call. The CDR3 covers 13 residues. Germline assignment: CDR1 LGHNA and CDR2 YSLEER. Trimming took off 1 base at V and 5 bases at J, with 8 bases between the two ends. The CDR3 region has the DNA TGCGCCAGCAGCCAAGTTGTGGGAACTGAAGCTTTCTTT. As protein: CASSQVVGTEAFF.

The chain couples TRBV6-6 to TRBJ2-1; 13 bases match TRBD2. The CDR3 spans 14 residues. Germline CDR1 and CDR2: MNHNY and SVGAGI (reference sequence). Trimming removed 2 bases from V and 8 bases from J; junction bases left unmatched: 0. CDR3 region: CASSYGTSGDEQFF. DNA of the CDR3: TGTGCCAGCAGTTACGGGACTAGCGGGGATGAGCAGTTCTTC.

This clone was seen a few times. V usage is TRBV7-9 and J usage is TRBJ2-1, with 7 bases that match TRBD2. Germline V lookup: CDR1 SEHNR, CDR2 FQNEAQ (reference sequence). CDR3 size: 13 residues. V was pared by 5 bases and J by 10 bases, with 8 bases of the junction left unmatched. The CDR3 region has the DNA TGTGCCAGCAGCCCTCAGACTAGCCCGGAGCAGTTCTTC. Translated, it gives CASSPQTSPEQFF.

The chain joins TRBV29-1 to TRBJ2-1, with TRBD2 matching 14 bases. J lost 10 bases, V lost 6 bases, and 8 bases had no gene match. The CDR3 contains 14 residues. The germline V gene encodes CDR1 SQVTM and CDR2 ANQGSEA. CDR3 sequence reads: CSVAGLAGVGEQFF. Here the CDR3 DNA reads TGCAGCGTGGCGGGACTAGCGGGAGTGGGGGAGCAGTTCTTC.

The CDR3 loop is CASRSGTSYEQYF. In nucleotides, the CDR3 is TGTGCCAGCAGATCCGGGACATCCTACGAGCAGTACTTC. This sequence joins TRBV9 and TRBJ2-7; D is perhaps TRBD1 (6 bases). CDR3 size: 13 residues. Deletions cut 5 bases from V and 1 base from J, with 10 bases between. Looked up from germline, CDR1 is SGDLS and CDR2 is YYNGEE.

This chain links TRBV11-2 with TRBJ2-3, with 8 bases aligning to TRBD2. J gave up 0 bases and V 0 bases, and 5 bases lay outside the gene matches. The CDR3 is 17 amino acids. CDR1 is SGHAT, CDR2 FQNNGV, per germline. The CDR3 coding sequence is TGTGCCAGCAGCTTAGACCCAGCGGGGGCTAGCACAGATACGCAGTATTTT. This translates into CASSLDPAGASTDTQYF.

V and J are TRBV7-9 and TRBJ1-5; no definite D call. CDR1 and CDR2 from the germline V gene are SEHNR and FQNEAQ (reference sequence). V gave up 3 bases and J gave up 6 bases, with 21 bases separating them. The CDR3 extends over 17 amino acids. The CDR3 DNA reads TGTGCCAGCAGCTTCGCTGTTGGGAGGGAGGAGGCTCAGCCCCAGCATTTT. This translates into CASSFAVGREEAQPQHF.

V and J are TRBV13 and TRBJ2-7; no firm D call. Trimming stripped 0 bases from V and 1 base from J, with 1 base between. Germline V gene data show CDR1 as PRHDT and CDR2 as FYEKMQ (reference sequence). The CDR3 length is 12 residues. CDR3 in DNA: TGTGCCAGCAGCTTAGGGTCCTACGAGCAGTACTTC. It specifies CASSLGSYEQYF.

V usage is TRBV18 and J usage is TRBJ1-4; tentatively, D is TRBD1 (5 bases). Germline V gene sequence: CDR1 KGHSH, CDR2 LQKENI. The CDR3 is 15 residues long. Trimming took 3 bases from V and 4 from J, leaving 12 bases between them. The CDR3 reads CASSPPGRGNEKLFF. In DNA form, the CDR3 reads TGTGCCAGCTCACCCCCGGGACGTGGTAATGAAAAACTGTTTTTT.

The V and J genes are TRBV11-2 and TRBJ2-1; the D gene is possibly TRBD2 (5 bases). From germline, CDR1 is SGHAT and CDR2 FQNNGV. The CDR3 length is 15 residues. The V end was cut by 3 bases, the J end by 1 base, with 10 bases between. The CDR3 region has the DNA TGTGCCAGCAGCTTCGCAGCGGATTCCTACAATGAGCAGTTCTTC. This gives the protein CASSFAADSYNEQFF.

The chain is built from TRBV13 and TRBJ2-7, with 7 bases identical to TRBD1. Looked up from germline, CDR1 is PRHDT and CDR2 is FYEKMQ (reference sequence). The CDR3 extends over 14 amino acids. After removal of 5 bases from V and 5 bases from J, the junction contained 9 bases not matched to a gene. The CDR3: CASSPPQGENEQYF. The CDR3 DNA follows: TGTGCCAGCAGCCCCCCGCAGGGGGAAAACGAGCAGTACTTC.

This sequence joins TRBV12-5 and TRBJ2-7; D possibly uses TRBD1 or TRBD2 (5 bases each). Trimming stripped 6 bases from V and 6 bases from J, with 27 bases between. CDR3 length: 17 amino acids. Germline lookup yields CDR1 LGHNT and CDR2 FRNRAP. The CDR3 reads CASGFSLRDQKGSEQYF. CDR3 coding DNA: TGTGCTAGTGGCTTTAGCCTCCGGGACCAAAAGGGGAGCGAGCAGTACTTC.

This clone was seen only once. V usage is TRBV9 and J usage is TRBJ1-6, with TRBD1 matching over 11 bases. The ends lost 4 bases at V and 8 bases at J; junction bases unmatched: 5. The CDR3 extends over 15 amino acids. CDR1 and CDR2 from the germline V gene are SGDLS and YYNGEE. CDR3 in amino acids: CASSPRTGGDSPLHF. CDR3 DNA: TGTGCCAGCAGCCCAAGGACAGGGGGCGATTCACCCCTCCACTTT.

This clone was recorded a few times. This chain joins TRBV7-9 and TRBJ2-7; D is possibly TRBD2 (5 bases). Trimming took off 7 bases at V and 7 bases at J, with 17 bases between the two ends. This CDR3 contains 13 residues. Germline V gene data show CDR1 as SEHNR and CDR2 as FQNEAQ (reference sequence). CDR3: CASTRGEGKEQYF. The DNA of the CDR3 is TGTGCCAGCACCCGGGGTGAAGGGAAAGAGCAGTACTTC.

This clone was observed a handful of times. The chain carries TRBV18 and TRBJ2-3; no definite D call. Per germline, CDR1 KGHSH and CDR2 LQKENI. The CDR3 is made up of 13 amino acids. Trimming left V 8 bases short and J 4 bases short, with 13 bases between. The CDR3 coding sequence is TGTGCCAGCACCCTTACTGGGGCAGATACGCAGTATTTT. Residues: CASTLTGADTQYF.

The chain combines TRBV7-9 with TRBJ2-7; D not resolved. Per germline, CDR1 SEHNR and CDR2 FQNEAQ (reference sequence). V gave up 1 base and J gave up 2 bases, with 6 bases separating them. There are 13 residues in the CDR3. CDR3 sequence reads: CASSLVLAYEQYF. Written as DNA, the CDR3 is TGTGCCAGCAGCTTAGTACTGGCCTACGAGCAGTACTTC.

The chain is built from TRBV13 and TRBJ2-7; 9 bases match TRBD1. Germline trimming cut 6 bases from V and 6 bases from J; bases unmatched to any gene: 9. The CDR3 has 14 amino acids. Germline lookup yields CDR1 PRHDT and CDR2 FYEKMQ (reference sequence). CDR3 DNA sequence: TGTGCCAGCAGTTCCGGGACAGGGTCGGGCGAGCAGTACTTC. Translation: CASSSGTGSGEQYF.

The chain has TRBV4-3 and TRBJ2-7; D is unresolved. The CDR3 runs to 13 residues. CDR1 is LGHNA, CDR2 YSLEER, per germline. Trimming removed 0 bases at V and 8 bases at J, with 11 bases between. CDR3 DNA sequence: TGCGCCAGCAGCCAAGATAAACGGTCCCAGCAGTACTTC. It is translated as CASSQDKRSQQYF.

This clone was counted only a few times. The chain joins TRBV12-5 to TRBJ2-2; D gene uncertain. V lost 7 bases, J lost 7 bases, and 13 bases lay in between. This CDR3 is 13 amino acids long. CDR1 LGHNT and CDR2 FRNRAP come from the germline V gene. CDR3 in amino acids: CASAAFVGGELFF. For the CDR3, the DNA is TGTGCTAGTGCCGCTTTCGTTGGCGGGGAGCTGTTTTTT.

The chain carries TRBV27 and TRBJ2-1, with 9 bases matching TRBD2. Germline values: CDR1 MNHEY, CDR2 SMNVEV (reference sequence). J was trimmed by 0 bases and V by 6 bases; bases with no gene match: 3. The CDR3 is made up of 15 amino acids. This chain's CDR3 is CASSLAGVSYNEQFF. The CDR3 DNA follows: TGTGCCAGCAGCTTAGCGGGAGTCTCCTACAATGAGCAGTTCTTC.